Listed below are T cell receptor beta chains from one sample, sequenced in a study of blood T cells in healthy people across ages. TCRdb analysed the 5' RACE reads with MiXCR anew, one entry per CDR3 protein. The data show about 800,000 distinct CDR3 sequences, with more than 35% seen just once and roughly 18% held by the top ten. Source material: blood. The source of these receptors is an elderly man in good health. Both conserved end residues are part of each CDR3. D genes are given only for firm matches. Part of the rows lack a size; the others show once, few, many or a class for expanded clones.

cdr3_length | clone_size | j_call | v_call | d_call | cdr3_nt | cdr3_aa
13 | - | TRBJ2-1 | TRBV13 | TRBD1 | TGTGCCAGTAAAGGGGGCAGCTACAATGAGCGGTTCTTC | CASKGGSYNERFF
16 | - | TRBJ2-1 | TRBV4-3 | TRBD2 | TGCGCCAGCAGCCGTTTACTAGCGGGAGGGTACGATGAGCAGTTCTTC | CASSRLLAGGYDEQFF
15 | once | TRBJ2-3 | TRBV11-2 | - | TGTGCCAGCAGCTGGCAGGGGGCGGGAGCAGATACGCAGTATTTT | CASSWQGAGADTQYF
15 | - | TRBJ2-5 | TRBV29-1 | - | TGCAGCGTTGAGGGCACTCGGGGGTACCAAGAGACCCAGTACTTC | CSVEGTRGYQETQYF
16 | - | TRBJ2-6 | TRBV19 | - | TGTGCCAGTAGTATCCAGGGTTACTCTGGGGCCAACGTCCTGACTTTC | CASSIQGYSGANVLTF
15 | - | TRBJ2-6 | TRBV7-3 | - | TGTGCCAGCAGCTTAACACTGGGTACGACCAACGTCCTGACTTTC | CASSLTLGTTNVLTF
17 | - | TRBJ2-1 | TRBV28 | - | TGTGCCAGCAGTTTTTCCAGGGGTCTCCTAGGGGGCAATGAGCAGTTCTTC | CASSFSRGLLGGNEQFF
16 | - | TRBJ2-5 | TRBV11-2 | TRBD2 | TGTGCCAGCAGTCCGAGTAGAGCGGGAGTCGGCGAGACCCAGTACTTC | CASSPSRAGVGETQYF
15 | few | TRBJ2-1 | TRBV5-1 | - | TGCGCCAGCTCAACCGGGCCGAGCAGAGGAGTTGAGCAGTTCTTC | CASSTGPSRGVEQFF
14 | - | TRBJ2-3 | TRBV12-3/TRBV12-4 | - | TGTGCCAGCAGTTTTGTAGGGATCACAGATACGCAGTATTTT | CASSFVGITDTQYF
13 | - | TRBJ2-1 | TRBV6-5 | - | TGTGCCAGCAGTCTTAATAGTGAAGGTGAGCAGTTCTTC | CASSLNSEGEQFF
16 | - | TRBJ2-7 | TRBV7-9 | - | TGTGCTAGTAGCCCATACCGCCGGGACCTCGCCTACGAGCAGTACTTC | CASSPYRRDLAYEQYF
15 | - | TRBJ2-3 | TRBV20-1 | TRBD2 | TGCAATGCTACTTCTTTAGCGGGAGAGAGAGATACGCAGTATTTT | CNATSLAGERDTQYF
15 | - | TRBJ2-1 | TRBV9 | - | TGTGCCAGCAGCGGCGACGCGGGGGCGCGCCACGAGCAGTTCTTC | CASSGDAGARHEQFF
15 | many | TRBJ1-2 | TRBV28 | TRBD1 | TGTGCCAGCAGTTTTGACAGGGGGCGATCTATGGGCTACACCTTC | CASSFDRGRSMGYTF
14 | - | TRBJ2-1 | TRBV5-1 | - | TGCGCCAGCAGCTTGGCCGGGCAGGCCAATGAGCAGTTCTTC | CASSLAGQANEQFF
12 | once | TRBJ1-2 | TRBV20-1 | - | TGCAGTGCTAGTCCGGACATCTATGGCTACACCTTC | CSASPDIYGYTF
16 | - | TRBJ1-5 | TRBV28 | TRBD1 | TGTGCCAGCAAGTCCCTAGAGACAGGGTTCAATCAGCCCCAGCATTTT | CASKSLETGFNQPQHF
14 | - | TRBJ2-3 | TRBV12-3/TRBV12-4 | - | TGTGCCAGCAGTTCCTCGAGATCTGGAGGTACGCAGTATTTT | CASSSSRSGGTQYF
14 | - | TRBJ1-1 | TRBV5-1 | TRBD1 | TGCGCCAGCAGCGGGGGACAGGGGAACACTGAAGCTTTCTTT | CASSGGQGNTEAFF
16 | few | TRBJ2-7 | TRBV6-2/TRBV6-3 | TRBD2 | TGTGCCAGCAGTGACGAGGTAGCGGGAGGGCCGGGCGAGCAGTACTTC | CASSDEVAGGPGEQYF
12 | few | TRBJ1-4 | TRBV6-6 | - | TGTGCCAGCAGTTACTCCCCCGATACCCTGTTTTTT | CASSYSPDTLFF
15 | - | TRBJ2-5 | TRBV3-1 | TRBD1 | TGTGCCAGCAGCCTCAGGACAGGGATGGGAGAGACCCAGTACTTC | CASSLRTGMGETQYF
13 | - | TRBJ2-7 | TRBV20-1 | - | TGCAGTGCTAGGGTCCCCTTCTCCTACGAGCAGTACTTC | CSARVPFSYEQYF
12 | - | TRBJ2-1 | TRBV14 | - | TGTGCCAGCAGCCAAGGGACCAATGAGCAGTTCTTC | CASSQGTNEQFF
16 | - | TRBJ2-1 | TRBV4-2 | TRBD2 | TGTGCCAGCAGCCAAGACGGGCTAGCGGCTTACAATGAGCAGTTCTTC | CASSQDGLAAYNEQFF
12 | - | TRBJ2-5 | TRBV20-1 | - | TGCAGTGTCCCATCAGATCAAGAGACCCAGTACTTC | CSVPSDQETQYF
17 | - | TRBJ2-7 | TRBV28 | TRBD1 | TGTGCCAGCAGTCCGGGACAGAGGAAGTTAAGCTCCTACGAGCAGTACTTC | CASSPGQRKLSSYEQYF
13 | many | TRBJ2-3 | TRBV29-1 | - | TGCAGCGTTGAAGAGGGGGGCACAGATACGCAGTATTTT | CSVEEGGTDTQYF
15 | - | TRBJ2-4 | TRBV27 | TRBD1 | TGTGCCACCCAGAGGTCTGGGACAGGTCTTACCATTCAGTACTTC | CATQRSGTGLTIQYF
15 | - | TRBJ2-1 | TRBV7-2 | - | TGTGCCAGCAGCTCCCTGGAGGGTAGCGGAGGGACCCAGTTCTTC | CASSSLEGSGGTQFF
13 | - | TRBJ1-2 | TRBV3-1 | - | TGTGCCAGCAGCCAAGGCACGGCGTATGGCTACACCTTC | CASSQGTAYGYTF
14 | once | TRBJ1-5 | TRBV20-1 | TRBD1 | TGCAGTGCCCAGGGACAGGGGGCTTATCAGCCCCAGCATTTT | CSAQGQGAYQPQHF
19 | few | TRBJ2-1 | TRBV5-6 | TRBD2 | TGTGCCAGCAGCTTTTCCTGGGCTAGCGGATCGTCCAACTACAATGAGCAGTTCTTC | CASSFSWASGSSNYNEQFF
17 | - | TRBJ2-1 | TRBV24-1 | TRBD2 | TGTGCCACCAGCGGGGGGACCACCCTCAGCTCCTACAATGAGCAGTTCTTC | CATSGGTTLSSYNEQFF
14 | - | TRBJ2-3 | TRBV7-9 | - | TGTGCCAGCAGCTTCTTGACTAACACAGATACGCAGTATTTT | CASSFLTNTDTQYF
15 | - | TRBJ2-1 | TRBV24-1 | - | TGTGCCACCAGTAACGGGAAGAGGGGGTTGAATGAGCAGTTCTTC | CATSNGKRGLNEQFF
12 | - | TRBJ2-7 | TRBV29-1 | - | TGCAGCGTTGCTAGGGTTCCCTACGAGCAGTACTTC | CSVARVPYEQYF
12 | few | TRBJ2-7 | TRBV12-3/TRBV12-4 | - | TGTGCCAGCATTTTCTTGTCCGTGGAGCAGTACTTC | CASIFLSVEQYF
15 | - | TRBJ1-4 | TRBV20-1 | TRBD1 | TGCAGTGCTAGAGATCTGGGACAGGGGATGGAAAAACTGTTTTTT | CSARDLGQGMEKLFF
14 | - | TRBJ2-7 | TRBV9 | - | TGTGCCAGCAGCGAAGTAGCGACATCCTACGAGCAGTACTTC | CASSEVATSYEQYF
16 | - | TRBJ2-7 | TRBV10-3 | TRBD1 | TGTGCCATCAGTGGCAATCGACAGGGAGCAGCCTACGAGCAGTACTTC | CAISGNRQGAAYEQYF
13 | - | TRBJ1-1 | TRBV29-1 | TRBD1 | TGCAGCGTTGGGGGACAGGTCAACACTGAAGCTTTCTTT | CSVGGQVNTEAFF
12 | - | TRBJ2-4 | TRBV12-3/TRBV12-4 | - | TGTGCCAGCAGCTCTCGGGGGAACATTCAGTACTTC | CASSSRGNIQYF
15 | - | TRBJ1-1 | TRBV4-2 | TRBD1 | TGTGCCAGCAGCCATCGGGACAGGGCGAACACTGAAGCTTTCTTT | CASSHRDRANTEAFF
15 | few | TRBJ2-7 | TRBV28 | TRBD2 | TGTGCCAGCAGTTCGCCGGGACTAGCGGGATACGAGCAGTACTTC | CASSSPGLAGYEQYF
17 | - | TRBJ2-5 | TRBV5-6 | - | TGTGCCAGCAGCCCTTTATCCCCTATATTGGTCGGGGAGACCCAGTACTTC | CASSPLSPILVGETQYF
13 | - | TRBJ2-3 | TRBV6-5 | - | TGTGCCAGCACAGGGCTGGTGGGGGATACGCAGTATTTT | CASTGLVGDTQYF
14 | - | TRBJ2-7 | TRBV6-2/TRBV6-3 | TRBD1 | TGTGCCAGCAAAGGGACAGGGGGAACCTACGAGCAGTACTTC | CASKGTGGTYEQYF
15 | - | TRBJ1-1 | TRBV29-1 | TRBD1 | TGCAGCGTTGATCTTGAACAGGGGGCAAACACTGAAGCTTTCTTT | CSVDLEQGANTEAFF
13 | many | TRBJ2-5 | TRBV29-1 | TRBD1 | TGCAGCGTCGGACAGGGGGGAGGAGAGACCCAGTACTTC | CSVGQGGGETQYF
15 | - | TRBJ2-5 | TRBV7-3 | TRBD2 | TGTGCCAGCAGCTTATCTGCGGGAGGGGTTGAGACCCAGTACTTC | CASSLSAGGVETQYF
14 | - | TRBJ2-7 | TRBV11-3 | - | TGTGCCAGCAGCGTCGGGACACTTTACAATGAGCAGTACTTC | CASSVGTLYNEQYF
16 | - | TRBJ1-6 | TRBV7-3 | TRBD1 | TGTGCCAGCAGCTTAAACGGCAGGGGGCTTAATTCACCCCTCCACTTT | CASSLNGRGLNSPLHF
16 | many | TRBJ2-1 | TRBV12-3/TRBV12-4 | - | TGTGCCAGCAGTTTAGGGGTGGGAAGGTTCTACAATGAGCAGTTCTTC | CASSLGVGRFYNEQFF
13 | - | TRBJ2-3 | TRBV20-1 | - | TGCAGTGTCCCGCCTGAGTCCACAGATGCGCAGTATTTT | CSVPPESTDAQYF
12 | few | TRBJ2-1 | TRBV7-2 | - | TGTGCCAGCAGCCCAATATGGGGTGAGCAGTTCTTC | CASSPIWGEQFF
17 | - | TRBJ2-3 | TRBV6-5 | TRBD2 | TGTGCCAGCAGTTTATGGACTAGCGGCTCTAGCACAGATACGCAGTATTTT | CASSLWTSGSSTDTQYF
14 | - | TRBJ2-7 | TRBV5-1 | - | TGCGCCAGCAGCTTGAAGGGGCTCGGGAACGAGCAGTACTTC | CASSLKGLGNEQYF
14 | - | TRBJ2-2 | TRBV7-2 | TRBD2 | TGTGCCAGCAGAGTAGCGGGGGACACCGGGGAGCTGTTTTTT | CASRVAGDTGELFF